Listed here is a single T cell receptor beta chain. Its cognate antigen is unknown. Via 5' RACE with UMI labels, TRB cDNA libraries were prepared. TCRdb re-called the 5' RACE reads and shows each CDR3 protein once, DNA omitted. The sample totals some 100,000 distinct CDR3 sequences. The data are from a study of CXCR3-negative and CXCR3-positive naive CD8 T cells. Study-level results: Hydrophobicity of TRB CDR3s was greater in CXCR3-positive naive cells than in CXCR3-negative naive cells.

The germline V gene encodes CDR1 SEHNR and CDR2 FQNEAQ (reference sequence). The CDR3 is 12 residues long. Sample: naive CXCR3+ CD8+ T cells from blood. Subset in this sample: CD45RO-CCR7+CD27+CD95- naive CD8+ T cells expressing CXCR3 (TNR3+). V is TRBV7-9 and J is TRBJ1-1. This receptor was taken from a human donor in good health. Some clones in this sample may be carry-over from other donors' samples. The CDR3 spells CASSALGREAFF.